Listed below are T cell receptor beta chains from one sample, sequenced in a study of T cell responses to AZD1222 COVID-19 vaccine. TCRdb's table, derived via immunoSEQ multiplex PCR, lists solely in-frame clones and lacks some. The table includes around 150,000 clones, about 93% detected once. The source was peripheral blood, collected on day 0 of AZD1222 vaccination. These receptors all come from an adult in good health. The CDR3 runs from the conserved cysteine through the conserved F or W. D genes are given only for firm matches.

D gene	V gene	CDR3 length	J gene	CDR3 DNA	CDR3 protein
.	TRBV29-1	12	TRBJ2-1	TGCAGCGTTGAACTAGGGCCCAATGAGCAGTTCTTC	CSVELGPNEQFF
TRBD1	TRBV28	20	TRBJ2-7	TGTGCCAGCAGCCCGGCGAGATTTCACCAGGGGGCCTTCTATTCGTACGAGCAGTACTTC	CASSPARFHQGAFYSYEQYF
.	TRBV7-9	13	TRBJ1-1	TGTGCCAGCAGCCTTGCAGGGGCATCTGAAGCTTTCTTT	CASSLAGASEAFF
.	TRBV6-5	12	TRBJ2-5	TGTGCCAGCAGTTACAGGGGAGAGACCCAGTACTTC	CASSYRGETQYF
.	TRBV5-1	15	TRBJ1-4	TGCGCCAGCAGCTTGATGGGGGCAACTAATGAAAAACTGTTTTTT	CASSLMGATNEKLFF
.	TRBV5-1	15	TRBJ2-5	TGCGCCAGCAGCGTACAACCGGGACCCCAAGAGACCCAGTACTTC	CASSVQPGPQETQYF
.	TRBV14	12	TRBJ2-7	TGTGCCAGCAGCCAAGGTCCTTTGGAGCAGTACTTC	CASSQGPLEQYF
TRBD1	TRBV10-1	15	TRBJ2-2	TGCGCCAGCAGTGTGGGGGACAGGTGGACCGGGGAGCTGTTTTTT	CASSVGDRWTGELFF
TRBD1	TRBV6-2/TRBV6-3	16	TRBJ1-6	TGTGCCAGCAGCCCTGGGACAGGATTTTATAATTCACCCCTCCACTTT	CASSPGTGFYNSPLHF
.	TRBV6-1	14	TRBJ1-6	TGTGCCAGCAGTGAGACGGTGAATAATTCACCCCTCCACTTT	CASSETVNNSPLHF
.	TRBV19	13	TRBJ2-2	TGTGCCAGTAGTATGCGGGGAGCCGGGGAGCTGTTTTTT	CASSMRGAGELFF
.	TRBV5-6	13	TRBJ1-5	TGTGCCAGCAGCCAAACAGGGAATCAGCCCCAGCATTTT	CASSQTGNQPQHF
.	TRBV5-8	13	TRBJ1-1	TGTGCCAGCAGCAAGAACAAGCGAACTGAAGCTTTCTTT	CASSKNKRTEAFF
TRBD1	TRBV11-2	15	TRBJ1-1	TGTGCCAGCAGCCCGCAGGGGGGACTGGGCTCTAGAGCTTTCTTT	CASSPQGGLGSRAFF
.	TRBV19	14	TRBJ1-4	TGTGCCAGTAGTATGCTCACAACTAATGAAAAACTGTTTTTT	CASSMLTTNEKLFF